These T cell receptor beta chains were read from a single sample in a study of CD8 T cells in ankylosing spondylitis. TCRdb analysed the 5' RACE reads with MiXCR anew, one entry per CDR3 protein. The sample lists about 750,000 distinct CDR3 sequences; under 20% were seen once. The sequenced sample was blood, either unsorted or a sorted T cell fraction (not recorded which). The source is a male donor with ankylosing spondylitis. Each CDR3 is given with its conserved first and last residue. A row's size may be missing; if present it is once, few, many or a size class.

-	TRBV10-3	TRBJ1-4	CAISEGDRGREKLFF
few	TRBV27	TRBJ1-5	CASSLLGTGGNQPQHF
few	TRBV4-2	TRBJ2-2	CASSQDIAGGDTGELFF
few	TRBV6-1	TRBJ1-2	CASSEGPLIYGYTF
-	TRBV20-1	TRBJ2-7	CSARKTSDSYEQYF
-	TRBV7-2	TRBJ2-7	CASSTIGGEEEQYF
few	TRBV5-1	TRBJ2-5	CASSPNLANQETQYF
-	TRBV11-2	TRBJ1-5	CASSLTGASNQPQHF
few	TRBV11-2	TRBJ2-5	CASSSLASLAGVLQETQYF
few	TRBV7-9	TRBJ1-2	CASSSEGAGYTF
-	TRBV5-1	TRBJ1-1	CASSLVLWGVETEAFF
few	TRBV7-9	TRBJ2-1	CASSRQQGYEQFF
few	TRBV12-3/TRBV12-4	TRBJ2-3	CASSFGVNRGDTQYF
few	TRBV7-8	TRBJ1-4	CASSLATGDNEKLFF
-	TRBV27	TRBJ1-2	CASSLQGGGYGYTF
-	TRBV5-1	TRBJ1-4	CASSLGGAEEKLFF
few	TRBV4-1	TRBJ2-7	CASSQDRESRGQYF